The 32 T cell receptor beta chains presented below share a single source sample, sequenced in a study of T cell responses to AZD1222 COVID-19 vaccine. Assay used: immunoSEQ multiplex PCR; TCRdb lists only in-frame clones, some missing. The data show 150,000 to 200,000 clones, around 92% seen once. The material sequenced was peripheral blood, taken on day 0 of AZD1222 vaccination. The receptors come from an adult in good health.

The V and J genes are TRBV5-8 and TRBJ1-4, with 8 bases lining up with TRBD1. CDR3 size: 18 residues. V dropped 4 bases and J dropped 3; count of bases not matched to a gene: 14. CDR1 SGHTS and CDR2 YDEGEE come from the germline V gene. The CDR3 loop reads CASSKNTGGSAANEKLFF. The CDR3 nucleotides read TGTGCCAGCAGCAAAAATACAGGGGGATCCGCCGCTAATGAAAAACTGTTTTTT.

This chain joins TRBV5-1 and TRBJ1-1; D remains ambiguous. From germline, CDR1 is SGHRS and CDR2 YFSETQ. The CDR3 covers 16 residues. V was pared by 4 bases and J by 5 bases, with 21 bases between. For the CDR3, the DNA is TGCGCCAGCAGCCCACCTCCGGGCGGGGTGGGGACTGAAGCTTTCTTT. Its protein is CASSPPPGGVGTEAFF.

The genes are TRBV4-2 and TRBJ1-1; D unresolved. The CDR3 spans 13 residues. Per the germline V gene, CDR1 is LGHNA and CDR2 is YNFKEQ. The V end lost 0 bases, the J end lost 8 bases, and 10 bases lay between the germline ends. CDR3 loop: CASSQDLRGEAFF. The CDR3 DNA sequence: TGTGCCAGCAGCCAAGATTTAAGAGGAGAAGCTTTCTTT.

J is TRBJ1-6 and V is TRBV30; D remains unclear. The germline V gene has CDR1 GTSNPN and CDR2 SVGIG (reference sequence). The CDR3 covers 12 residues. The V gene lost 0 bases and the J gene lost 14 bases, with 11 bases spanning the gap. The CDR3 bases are TGTGCCTGGAGTGTAACAGCCGTCACCCTCCACTTT. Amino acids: CAWSVTAVTLHF.

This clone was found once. In DNA form, the CDR3 reads TGTGCCAGCAGCGTTATTATTTCGGGCCAGGTGAGCAATCAGCCCCAGCATTTT. Translated: CASSVIISGQVSNQPQHF. The chain joins TRBV9 to TRBJ1-5; D is undetermined. Germline V gives CDR1 SGDLS, CDR2 YYNGEE. The V gene lost 2 bases and the J gene lost 1 base, with 19 bases spanning the gap. CDR3 length equals 18 residues. Variable domain in full (rest from reference TRBV9 and TRBJ1-5): DSGVTQTPKHLITATGQRVTLRCSPRSGDLSVYWYQQSLDQGLQFLIQYYNGEERAKGNILERFSAQQFPDLHSELNLSSLELGDSALYFCASSVIISGQVSNQPQHFGDGTRLSIL.

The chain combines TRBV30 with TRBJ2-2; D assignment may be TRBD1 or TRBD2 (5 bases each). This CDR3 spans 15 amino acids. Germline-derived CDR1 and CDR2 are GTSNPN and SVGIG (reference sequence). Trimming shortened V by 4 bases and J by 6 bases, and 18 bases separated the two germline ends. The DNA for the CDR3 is TGTGCCTGGATGAAGGCGACGAGGGACGCCGGGGAGCTGTTTTTT. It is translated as CAWMKATRDAGELFF.

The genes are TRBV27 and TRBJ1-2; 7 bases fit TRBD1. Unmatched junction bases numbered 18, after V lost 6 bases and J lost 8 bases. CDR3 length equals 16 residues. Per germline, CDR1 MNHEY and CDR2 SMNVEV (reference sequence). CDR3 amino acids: CASSAWDSKGVGGYTF. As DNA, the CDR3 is TGTGCCAGCAGCGCTTGGGACAGCAAGGGGGTCGGAGGCTACACCTTC.

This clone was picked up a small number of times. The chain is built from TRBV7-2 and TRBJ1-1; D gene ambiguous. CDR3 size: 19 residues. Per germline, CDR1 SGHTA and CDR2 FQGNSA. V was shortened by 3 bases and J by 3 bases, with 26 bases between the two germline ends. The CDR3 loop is CASSFRRLTTGPRDTEAFF. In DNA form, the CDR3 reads TGTGCCAGCAGCTTTCGTCGATTGACAACTGGGCCCCGAGACACTGAAGCTTTCTTT.

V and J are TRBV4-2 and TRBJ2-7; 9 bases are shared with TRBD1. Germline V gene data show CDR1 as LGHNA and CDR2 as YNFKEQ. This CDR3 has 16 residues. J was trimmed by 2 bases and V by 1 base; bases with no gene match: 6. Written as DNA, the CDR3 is TGTGCCAGCAGCCAAGGCGAGCGGACAGGGGCCTACGAGCAGTACTTC. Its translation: CASSQGERTGAYEQYF.

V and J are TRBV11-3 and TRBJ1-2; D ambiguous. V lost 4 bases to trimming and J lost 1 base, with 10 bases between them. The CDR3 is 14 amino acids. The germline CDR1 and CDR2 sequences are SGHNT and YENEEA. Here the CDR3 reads CASSWLGSNYGYTF. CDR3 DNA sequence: TGTGCCAGCAGCTGGCTCGGGAGTAACTATGGCTACACCTTC.

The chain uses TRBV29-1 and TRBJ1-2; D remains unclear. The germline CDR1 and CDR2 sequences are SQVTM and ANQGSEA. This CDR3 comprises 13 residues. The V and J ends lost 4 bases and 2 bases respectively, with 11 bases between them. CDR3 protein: CSVGLRLNYGYTF. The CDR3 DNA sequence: TGCAGCGTTGGTCTAAGACTGAACTATGGCTACACCTTC.

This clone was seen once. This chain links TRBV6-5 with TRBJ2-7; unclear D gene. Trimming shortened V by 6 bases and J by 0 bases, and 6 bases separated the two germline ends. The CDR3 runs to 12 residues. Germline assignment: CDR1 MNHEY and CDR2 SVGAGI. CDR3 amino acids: CASRPNSYEQYF. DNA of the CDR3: TGTGCCAGCAGACCCAACTCCTACGAGCAGTACTTC.

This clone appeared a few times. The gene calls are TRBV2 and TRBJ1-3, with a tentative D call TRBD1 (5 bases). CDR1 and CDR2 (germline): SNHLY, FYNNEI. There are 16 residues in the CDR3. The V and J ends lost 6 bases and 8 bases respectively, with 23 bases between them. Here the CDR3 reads CASRLNPSQGTDTIYF. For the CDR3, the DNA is TGTGCCAGCAGACTCAATCCGTCCCAGGGCACGGACACCATATATTTT. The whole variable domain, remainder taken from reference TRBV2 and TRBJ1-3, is EPEVTQTPSHQVTQMGQEVILRCVPISNHLYFYWYRQILGQKVEFLVSFYNNEISEKSEIFDDQFSVERPDGSNFTLKIRSTKLEDSAMYFCASRLNPSQGTDTIYFGEGSWLTVV.

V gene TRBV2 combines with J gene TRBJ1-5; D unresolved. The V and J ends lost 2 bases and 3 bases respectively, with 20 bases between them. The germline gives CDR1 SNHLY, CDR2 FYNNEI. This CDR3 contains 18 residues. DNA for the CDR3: TGTGCCAGCAGTGAAAGGTACGTTGGGATTCGGCCCAATCAGCCCCAGCATTTT. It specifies CASSERYVGIRPNQPQHF. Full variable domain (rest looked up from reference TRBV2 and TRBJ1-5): EPEVTQTPSHQVTQMGQEVILRCVPISNHLYFYWYRQILGQKVEFLVSFYNNEISEKSEIFDDQFSVERPDGSNFTLKIRSTKLEDSAMYFCASSERYVGIRPNQPQHFGDGTRLSIL.

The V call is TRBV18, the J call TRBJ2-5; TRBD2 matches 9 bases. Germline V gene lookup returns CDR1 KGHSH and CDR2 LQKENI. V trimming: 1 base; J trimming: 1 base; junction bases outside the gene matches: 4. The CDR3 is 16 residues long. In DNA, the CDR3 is TGTGCCAGCTCACCACGATCAGCGGGGGGCCAAGAGACCCAGTACTTC. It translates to CASSPRSAGGQETQYF. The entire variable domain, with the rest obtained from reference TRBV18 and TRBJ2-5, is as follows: NAGVMQNPRHLVRRRGQEARLRCSPMKGHSHVYWYRQLPEEGLKFMVYLQKENIIDESGMPKERFSAEFPKEGPSILRIQQVVRGDSAAYFCASSPRSAGGQETQYFGPGTRLLVL.

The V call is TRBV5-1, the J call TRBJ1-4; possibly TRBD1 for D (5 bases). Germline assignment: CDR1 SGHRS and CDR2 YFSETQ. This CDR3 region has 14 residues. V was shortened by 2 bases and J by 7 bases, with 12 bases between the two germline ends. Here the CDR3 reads CASSLKGPREKLFF. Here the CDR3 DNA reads TGCGCCAGCAGCTTAAAGGGACCGCGTGAAAAACTGTTTTTT. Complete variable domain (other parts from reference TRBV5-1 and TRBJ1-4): KAGVTQTPRYLIKTRGQQVTLSCSPISGHRSVSWYQQTPGQGLQFLFEYFSETQRNKGNFPGRFSGRQFSNSRSEMNVSTLELGDSALYLCASSLKGPREKLFFGSGTQLSVL.

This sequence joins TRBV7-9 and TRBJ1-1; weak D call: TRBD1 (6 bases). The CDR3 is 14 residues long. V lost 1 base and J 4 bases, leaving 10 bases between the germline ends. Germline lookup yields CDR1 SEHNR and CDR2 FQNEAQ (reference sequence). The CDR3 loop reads CASSLVGGSTEAFF. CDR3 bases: TGTGCCAGCAGCTTAGTAGGGGGGAGCACTGAAGCTTTCTTT.

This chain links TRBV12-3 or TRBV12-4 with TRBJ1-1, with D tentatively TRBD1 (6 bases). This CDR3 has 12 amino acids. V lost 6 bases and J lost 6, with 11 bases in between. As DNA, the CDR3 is TGTGCCAGCAGGAGGGGGGGACCTGAAGCTTTCTTT. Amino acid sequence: CASRRGGPEAFF.

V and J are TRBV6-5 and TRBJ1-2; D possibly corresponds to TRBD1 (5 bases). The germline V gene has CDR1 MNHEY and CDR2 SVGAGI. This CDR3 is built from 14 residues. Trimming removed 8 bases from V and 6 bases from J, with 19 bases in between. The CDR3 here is CASWGVGRYDGYTF. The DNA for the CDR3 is TGTGCCAGCTGGGGGGTTGGACGGTACGATGGCTACACCTTC.

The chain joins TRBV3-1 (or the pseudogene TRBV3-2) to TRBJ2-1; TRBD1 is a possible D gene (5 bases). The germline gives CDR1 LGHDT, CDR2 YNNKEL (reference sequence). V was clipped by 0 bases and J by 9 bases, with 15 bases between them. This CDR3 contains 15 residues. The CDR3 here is CASSQDHEVTGEQFF. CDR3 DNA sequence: TGTGCCAGCAGCCAAGATCATGAGGTAACAGGTGAGCAGTTCTTC.

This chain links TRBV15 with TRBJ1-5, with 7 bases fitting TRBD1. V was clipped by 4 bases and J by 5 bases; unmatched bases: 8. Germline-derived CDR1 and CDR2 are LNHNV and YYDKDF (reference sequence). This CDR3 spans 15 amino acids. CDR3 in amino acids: CATSIRDRNYQPQHF. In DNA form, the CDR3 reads TGTGCCACCAGCATTAGGGACAGAAACTATCAGCCCCAGCATTTT.

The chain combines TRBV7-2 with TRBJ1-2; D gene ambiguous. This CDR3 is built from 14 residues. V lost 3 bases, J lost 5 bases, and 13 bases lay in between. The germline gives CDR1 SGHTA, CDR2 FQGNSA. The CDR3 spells CASSLSSKGYGYTF. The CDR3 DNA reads TGTGCCAGCAGCTTGTCGAGCAAGGGTTATGGCTACACCTTC. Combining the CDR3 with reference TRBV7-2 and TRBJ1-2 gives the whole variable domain GAGVSQSPSNKVTEKGKDVELRCDPISGHTALYWYRQSLGQGLEFLIYFQGNSAPDKSGLPSDRFSAERTGGSVSTLTIQRTQQEDSAVYLCASSLSSKGYGYTFGSGTRLTVV.

The CDR3 nucleotides read TGTGCCAGCAGCCTACTGGACATCGTCGGGGAGCTGTTTTTT. The encoded protein is CASSLLDIVGELFF. The rearrangement uses TRBV7-9 and TRBJ2-2; maybe TRBD1 (5 bases). Trimming removed 5 bases at V and 7 bases at J, with 14 bases between. The CDR3 has 14 amino acids. CDR1 and CDR2 (germline): SEHNR, FQNEAQ (reference sequence).

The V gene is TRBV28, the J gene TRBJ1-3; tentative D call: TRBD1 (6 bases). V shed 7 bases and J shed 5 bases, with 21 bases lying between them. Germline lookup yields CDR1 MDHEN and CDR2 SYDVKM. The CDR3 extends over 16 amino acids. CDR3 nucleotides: TGTGCCAGCACCCCCGTTGAGGGGGGGCGTAGAAACACCATATATTTT. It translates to CASTPVEGGRRNTIYF.

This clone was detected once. The CDR3 bases are TGTGCCAGCAGTGAGCAACAGGGGAGGGGGACAGATACGCAGTATTTT. Amino acid sequence: CASSEQQGRGTDTQYF. This chain uses TRBV6-4 with TRBJ2-3, with D perhaps matching TRBD1 or TRBD2 (7 bases each). Trimming took off 3 bases at V and 3 bases at J, with 16 bases between the two ends. This CDR3 contains 16 residues. Germline V gives CDR1 MRHNA, CDR2 SNTAGT.

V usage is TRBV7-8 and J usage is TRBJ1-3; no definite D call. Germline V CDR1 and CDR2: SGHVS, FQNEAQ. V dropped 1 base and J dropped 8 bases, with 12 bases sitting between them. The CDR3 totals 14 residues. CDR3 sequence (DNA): TGTGCCAGCAGCTTAGGGCAGTTTGTGGACACCATATATTTT. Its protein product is CASSLGQFVDTIYF.

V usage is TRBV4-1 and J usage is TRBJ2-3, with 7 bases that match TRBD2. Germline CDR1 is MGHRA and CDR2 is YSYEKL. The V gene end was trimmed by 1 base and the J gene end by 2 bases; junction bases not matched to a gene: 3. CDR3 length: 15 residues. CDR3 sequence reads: CASSQALAATDTQYF. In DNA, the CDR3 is TGCGCCAGCAGCCAAGCTCTAGCGGCCACAGATACGCAGTATTTT.

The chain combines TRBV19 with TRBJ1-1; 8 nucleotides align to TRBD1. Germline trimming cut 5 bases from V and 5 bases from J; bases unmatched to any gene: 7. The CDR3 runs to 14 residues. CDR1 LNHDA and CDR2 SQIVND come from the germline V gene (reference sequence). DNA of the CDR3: TGTGCCAGTAGTCCCGGACAGGGATGGACTGAAGCTTTCTTT. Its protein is CASSPGQGWTEAFF.

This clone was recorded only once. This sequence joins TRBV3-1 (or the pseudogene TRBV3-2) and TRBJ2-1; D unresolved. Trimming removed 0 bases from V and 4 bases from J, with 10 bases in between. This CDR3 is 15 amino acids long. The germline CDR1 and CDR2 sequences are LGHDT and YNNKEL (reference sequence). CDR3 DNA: TGTGCCAGCAGCCAAGATACCGCAGTTTACAATGAGCAGTTCTTC. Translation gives CASSQDTAVYNEQFF.

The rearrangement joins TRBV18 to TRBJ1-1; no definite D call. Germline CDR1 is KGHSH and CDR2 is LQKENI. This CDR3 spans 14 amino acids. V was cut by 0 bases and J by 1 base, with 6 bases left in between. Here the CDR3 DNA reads TGTGCCAGCTCACCACCTCGGGAGAACACTGAAGCTTTCTTT. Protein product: CASSPPRENTEAFF.

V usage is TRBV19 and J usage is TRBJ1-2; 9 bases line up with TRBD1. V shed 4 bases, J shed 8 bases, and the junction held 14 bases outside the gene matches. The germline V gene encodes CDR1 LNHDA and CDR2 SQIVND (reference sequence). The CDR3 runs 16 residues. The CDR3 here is CASSNPGTGSLGGYTF. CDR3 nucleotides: TGTGCCAGTAGTAACCCCGGGACAGGGAGTCTAGGGGGCTACACCTTC.

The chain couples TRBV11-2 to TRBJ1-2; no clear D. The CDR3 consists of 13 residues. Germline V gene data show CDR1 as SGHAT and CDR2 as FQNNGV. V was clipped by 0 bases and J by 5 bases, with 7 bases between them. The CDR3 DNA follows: TGTGCCAGCAGCTTAGATTACGAGTATGGCTACACCTTC. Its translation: CASSLDYEYGYTF.